This T cell receptor beta chain was observed in a study of naive and memory T cell subsets. In its sample, this clonotype was seen many times. Antigen: not known. Points from the study as a whole: The RNA method is potentially sensitive to activation and differentiation changes.

TCR cDNA received a 3' ligated oligonucleotide that carried a UMI. RNA was extracted from more than 2 ml of whole blood of healthy adults. Input was about 1 to 1,100 ng of DNase-treated total RNA without cell sorting. Trimming took 1 base from V and 1 from J, leaving 11 bases between them. This CDR3 region has 16 residues. Per germline, CDR1 SGHTA and CDR2 FQGNSA. The SP2 primer and nested alpha and beta constant region primers amplified ligated cDNA in four rounds. TCRdb reprocessed the 5' RACE reads with MiXCR, giving one entry per CDR3 protein. The table records tens of thousands of distinct CDR3 sequences, over 6% of them present only once.

This clonotype was sampled from a female donor in good health. The chain carries TRBV7-2 and TRBJ2-4; D remains unclear. The CDR3 DNA is TGTGCCAGCAGCTTAGGAAGTCTCGCTGCCAAAAACATTCAGTACTTC. Translation: CASSLGSLAAKNIQYF.